The 20 T cell receptor beta chains below were found in one sample sequenced in a study of blood T cell repertoires in COVID-19. Measured with immunoSEQ multiplex PCR; TCRdb has only the in-frame clones, and not every one. Altogether roughly 140,000 clones are present, around 85% being singletons, with the ten largest covering nearly 3%. The sequencing input was peripheral blood. These receptors were taken from a middle-aged woman with active or convalescent COVID-19.

CDR3 region: CASTSVSDREDTEAFF. The CDR3 DNA is TGTGCCAGCACCTCGGTGTCGGACAGGGAGGACACTGAAGCTTTCTTT. This chain joins TRBV27 and TRBJ1-1, with 8 bases matching TRBD1. There are 16 residues in the CDR3. V was clipped by 7 bases and J by 3 bases; unmatched bases: 13. The germline V gene has CDR1 MNHEY and CDR2 SMNVEV (reference sequence).

This clone was recorded only once. The rearrangement joins TRBV28 to TRBJ2-7, with D perhaps matching TRBD2 (6 bases). Germline CDR1 is MDHEN and CDR2 is SYDVKM. With 7 bases removed from V and 7 bases from J, the gap between germline ends came to 23 bases. This CDR3 region has 15 residues. CDR3 amino acids: CASNPRDRYSREQYF. In DNA, the CDR3 is TGTGCCAGCAACCCGCGGGACCGCTACTCTCGAGAGCAGTACTTC.

This chain uses TRBV10-3 with TRBJ1-6; 8 bases are a match to TRBD1. CDR1 is ENHRY and CDR2 is SYGVKD in the germline V gene. The CDR3 runs to 16 residues. Trimming at V came to 3 bases and at J to 5 bases, leaving 6 bases not matched to a gene. The CDR3 coding sequence is TGTGCCATCAGTGACTCAGGACAGGGCCATAATTCACCCCTCCACTTT. The encoded protein is CAISDSGQGHNSPLHF.

The V gene is TRBV27, the J gene TRBJ1-2; possible D gene TRBD1, 6 bases. From germline, CDR1 is MNHEY and CDR2 SMNVEV (reference sequence). The CDR3 extends over 14 amino acids. The V and J ends lost 3 bases and 8 bases respectively, with 16 bases between them. Here the CDR3 DNA reads TGTGCCAGCAGTTTGGGAGGGGGGGGGAGGGGCTACACCTTC. It specifies CASSLGGGGRGYTF.

The gene calls are TRBV28 and TRBJ2-2; TRBD1 matches 8 bases. The V gene's germline CDR1 is MDHEN and CDR2 SYDVKM. CDR3 size: 17 residues. V was pared by 8 bases and J by 7 bases, with 18 bases of the junction left unmatched. The CDR3 protein is CASRPFGGRGLDGELFF. For the CDR3, the DNA is TGTGCCAGCCGACCCTTTGGTGGCAGGGGGCTGGACGGGGAGCTGTTTTTT.

The V call is TRBV30, the J call TRBJ1-5, with D possibly matching TRBD1 (5 bases). V was trimmed by 2 bases and J by 3 bases, leaving 17 bases between them. CDR1 and CDR2 from the germline V gene are GTSNPN and SVGIG (reference sequence). CDR3 length equals 16 residues. CDR3 sequence (DNA): TGTGCCTGGAGTTCGGGCCCAGACAGCTACAATCAGCCCCAGCATTTT. It is translated as CAWSSGPDSYNQPQHF.

The gene calls are TRBV19 and TRBJ1-2, with 8 bases fitting TRBD1. Per the germline V gene, CDR1 is LNHDA and CDR2 is SQIVND (reference sequence). CDR3 length: 16 residues. Unmatched junction bases numbered 8, after V lost 5 bases and J lost 0 bases. The CDR3 region is CASSALQGAANYGYTF. The CDR3 DNA sequence: TGTGCCAGTAGTGCCCTCCAGGGGGCCGCTAACTATGGCTACACCTTC.

The chain has TRBV7-9 and TRBJ2-3; D might be TRBD2 (6 bases). Germline V gene data show CDR1 as SEHNR and CDR2 as FQNEAQ (reference sequence). The CDR3 runs to 18 residues. V was cut by 6 bases and J by 9 bases, with 31 bases left in between. CDR3 nucleotide sequence: TGTGCCAGCAGTCAAACGACCCTTGCGGGGCCCTGGAAGCGCACGCAGTATTTT. Translation gives CASSQTTLAGPWKRTQYF.

In this sample, this clone turned up a few times. The J gene is TRBJ1-6, the V gene TRBV28; tentatively, D is TRBD1 (5 bases). V gave up 11 bases and J gave up 5 bases, with 13 bases separating them. The CDR3 runs 13 residues. Germline CDR1 and CDR2: MDHEN and SYDVKM. In DNA form, the CDR3 reads TGTGCCCACAAATGGGGGGATAATTCACCCCTCCACTTT. Protein: CAHKWGDNSPLHF.

The chain couples TRBV9 to TRBJ1-1; D unclear. Looked up from germline, CDR1 is SGDLS and CDR2 is YYNGEE. The germline V and J ends were trimmed by 4 bases and 4 bases, with 17 bases remaining between them. This CDR3 contains 15 residues. The CDR3 sequence: CASSPRPEGGTEAFF. Written as DNA, the CDR3 is TGTGCCAGCAGCCCCCGACCGGAGGGAGGCACTGAAGCTTTCTTT.

The chain couples TRBV4-3 to TRBJ2-1, with 8 bases lining up with TRBD1. V lost 0 bases to trimming and J lost 2 bases; unmatched junction nucleotides: 6. The CDR3 is 17 amino acids. Per the germline V gene, CDR1 is LGHNA and CDR2 is YSLEER. DNA of the CDR3: TGCGCCAGCAGCCAAGATCACGGACAGGGAGCCTACAATGAGCAGTTCTTC. Translated, it gives CASSQDHGQGAYNEQFF.

The chain links TRBV5-1 to TRBJ2-2; D uncertain. Germline CDR1 is SGHRS and CDR2 is YFSETQ. The CDR3 extends over 14 amino acids. Trimming removed 3 bases at V and 5 bases at J, with 11 bases between. The CDR3 DNA reads TGCGCCAGCAGCTCTTCCCAGGAAACCGGGGAGCTGTTTTTT. This translates into CASSSSQETGELFF.

This rearrangement joins TRBV5-8 to TRBJ2-5; 10 bases line up with TRBD1. V gave up 4 bases and J gave up 5 bases; unmatched junction bases: 14. The germline gives CDR1 SGHTS, CDR2 YDEGEE. The CDR3 is 17 residues long. The CDR3 reads CASSRGQGTNLRETQYF. DNA of the CDR3: TGTGCCAGCAGCAGGGGACAGGGGACGAACCTAAGGGAGACCCAGTACTTC. Using reference TRBV5-8 and TRBJ2-5 for the parts outside the CDR3, the full variable domain is EAGVTQSPTHLIKTRGQQATLRCSPISGHTSVYWYQQALGLGLQFLLWYDEGEERNRGNFPPRFSGRQFPNYSSELNVNALELEDSALYLCASSRGQGTNLRETQYFGPGTRLLVL.

The V gene is TRBV4-2, the J gene TRBJ1-1; D is unclear. The germline V and J ends were trimmed by 4 bases and 5 bases, with 11 bases remaining between them. This CDR3 comprises 13 residues. CDR1 and CDR2 from the germline V gene are LGHNA and YNFKEQ. The CDR3 DNA sequence: TGTGCCAGCAGCCTGGCTAGTGAAACTGAAGCTTTCTTT. It yields the protein CASSLASETEAFF.

The chain carries TRBV5-1 and TRBJ2-2; 10 nucleotides match TRBD2. Germline CDR1 SGHRS, CDR2 YFSETQ. Trimming cost V 1 base and J 4 bases; bases outside gene matches: 13. The CDR3 sequence is 19 residues long. CDR3 protein: CASSLRTSGSPPSTGELFF. DNA of the CDR3: TGCGCCAGCAGCTTGAGGACTAGCGGATCCCCCCCCAGCACCGGGGAGCTGTTTTTT.

V gene TRBV6-1 combines with J gene TRBJ1-2; possible D gene TRBD1, 6 bases. Germline V gene data show CDR1 as MNHNS and CDR2 as SASEGT. The CDR3 runs 15 residues. V lost 3 bases, J lost 4 bases, and 15 bases lay in between. DNA for the CDR3: TGTGCCAGCAGTGATTGGGGGGGCGCAGGCTATGGCTACACCTTC. Its protein product is CASSDWGGAGYGYTF.

The chain joins TRBV28 to TRBJ1-2, with D unresolved. The CDR3 spans 15 residues. V lost 3 bases to trimming and J lost 2 bases, with 13 bases between them. Germline CDR1 MDHEN, CDR2 SYDVKM. CDR3 amino acids: CASSFGGGENYGYTF. The CDR3 DNA reads TGTGCCAGCAGTTTCGGAGGAGGAGAAAACTATGGCTACACCTTC.

The chain employs TRBV28 and TRBJ1-2, with no clear D. The V and J ends lost 5 bases and 1 base respectively, with 11 bases between them. The CDR3 is 14 amino acids. The germline V gene has CDR1 MDHEN and CDR2 SYDVKM. CDR3 loop: CASSAGSVNYGYTF. CDR3 bases: TGTGCCAGCAGTGCGGGATCTGTTAACTATGGCTACACCTTC.

CDR3 loop: CSASTGGYTF. The CDR3 nucleotides are TGCAGTGCGTCGACAGGAGGCTACACCTTC. The rearrangement uses TRBV20-1 and TRBJ1-2; a weak D match, TRBD1 (6 bases). CDR3 size: 10 residues. Germline CDR1 DFQATT, CDR2 SNEGSKA (reference sequence). The V end lost 6 bases, the J end lost 8 bases, and 10 bases lay between the germline ends.

This clone was counted once. The rearrangement links TRBV29-1 to TRBJ1-2; D uncertain. The CDR3 extends over 12 amino acids. V shed 3 bases and J shed 1 base, with 6 bases lying between them. Germline V CDR1 and CDR2: SQVTM, ANQGSEA. Written as DNA, the CDR3 is TGCAGCGTTGAGGAGGGTAACTATGGCTACACCTTC. This gives the protein CSVEEGNYGYTF.